These 18 T cell receptor beta chains were sequenced from one sample in a study of vaccination and CD4 T cells after COVID-19. Time point in this sample: late sampling 161 to 241 days after vaccination in a few convalescent patients. TCRdb re-called the PCR reads through MiXCR, storing one row per CDR3 protein. The table lists roughly 30,000 distinct CDR3 sequences, around 49% of them singletons. The specimen comprised CD4+ T cells from blood, sampled about 7 months after SARS-CoV-2 vaccination. The receptors here all came from a human donor who had recovered from COVID-19.

The genes are TRBV27 and TRBJ2-7; D is perhaps TRBD2 (5 bases). The CDR3 runs 15 residues. V lost 2 bases and J 2 bases, leaving 13 bases between the germline ends. Germline CDR1 reads MNHEY; CDR2 reads SMNVEV (reference sequence). CDR3 amino acids: CASSLVAPNTYEQYF. Written as DNA, the CDR3 is TGTGCCAGCAGTTTAGTAGCGCCCAATACCTACGAGCAGTACTTC.

CDR3 in DNA: TGCGCCAGCACCAAGACAGGGTTACAGGTCCCTGATCAGCCCCAGCATTTT. It codes for CASTKTGLQVPDQPQHF. V is TRBV4-1 and J is TRBJ1-5; 7 nucleotides match TRBD1. J gave up 5 bases and V 7 bases, and 17 bases lay outside the gene matches. The germline V gene encodes CDR1 MGHRA and CDR2 YSYEKL. The CDR3 is 17 residues long.

This chain connects TRBV20-1 to TRBJ2-2; 9 positions agree with TRBD1. With V trimmed by 3 bases and J by 7 bases, 9 bases remained unmatched. Germline values: CDR1 DFQATT, CDR2 SNEGSKA (reference sequence). CDR3 length: 15 amino acids. CDR3 sequence reads: CSASPGQGLYGELFF. The DNA of the CDR3 is TGCAGTGCTAGTCCCGGACAGGGGTTATACGGGGAGCTGTTTTTT.

The chain combines TRBV7-9 with TRBJ2-7; weak D call: TRBD2 (5 bases). V was pared by 5 bases and J by 3 bases, with 8 bases between. CDR3 length: 12 amino acids. Germline V gives CDR1 SEHNR, CDR2 FQNEAQ (reference sequence). The CDR3 here is CASSVDYYEQYF. The CDR3 DNA reads TGTGCCAGCAGCGTAGACTACTACGAGCAGTACTTC. Full variable domain (remainder filled in from reference TRBV7-9 and TRBJ2-7): DTGVSQNPRHKITKRGQNVTFRCDPISEHNRLYWYRQTLGQGPEFLTYFQNEAQLEKSRLLSDRFSAERPKGSFSTLEIQRTEQGDSAMYLCASSVDYYEQYFGPGTRLTVT.

V gene TRBV7-3 combines with J gene TRBJ2-2; the D is unclear. Trimming left V 5 bases short and J 6 bases short, with 10 bases between. The germline V gene has CDR1 SGHTA and CDR2 FQGTGA. The CDR3 covers 13 residues. Here the CDR3 DNA reads TGTGCCAGCAGCCCTCTCCTCGCCGGGGAGCTGTTTTTT. Translating gives CASSPLLAGELFF.

V is TRBV20-1 and J is TRBJ2-7; D might be TRBD2 (7 bases). The CDR3 runs to 11 residues. Germline CDR1 is DFQATT and CDR2 is SNEGSKA (reference sequence). V was trimmed by 7 bases and J by 6 bases, leaving 13 bases between them. The chain's CDR3 is CSVGRGGEQYF. CDR3 nucleotide sequence: TGCAGTGTTGGGAGGGGGGGCGAGCAGTACTTC.

The chain is built from TRBV2 and TRBJ2-1; 11 bases map to TRBD2. The CDR3 has 15 residues. Germline CDR1 reads SNHLY; CDR2 reads FYNNEI. J was trimmed by 4 bases and V by 6 bases; bases with no gene match: 5. CDR3 region: CASRGGTSGYNEQFF. The CDR3 nucleotides are TGTGCCAGCAGGGGAGGGACTAGCGGATACAATGAGCAGTTCTTC.

This clonotype showed up just a few times. J is TRBJ2-2 and V is TRBV15; no firm D call. The CDR3 covers 14 residues. Trimming took 0 bases from V and 8 from J, leaving 10 bases between them. The germline V gene encodes CDR1 LNHNV and CDR2 YYDKDF (reference sequence). The CDR3 reads CATSRDPVLGELFF. For the CDR3, the DNA is TGTGCCACCAGCAGAGATCCGGTATTGGGGGAGCTGTTTTTT.

This clonotype was observed a few times. This rearrangement joins TRBV20-1 to TRBJ1-1; D gene unclear. Germline V gives CDR1 DFQATT, CDR2 SNEGSKA (reference sequence). CDR3 length: 13 amino acids. The ends were cut back, 7 bases at V and 6 bases at J, with 18 bases in the middle. The CDR3 bases are TGCAGTGAAAGCCCGCAGTCTGGAGCTGAAGCTTTCTTT. It encodes CSESPQSGAEAFF.

The chain combines TRBV29-1 with TRBJ2-5; unclear D gene. The CDR3 has 11 residues. The V and J ends lost 6 bases and 2 bases respectively, with 7 bases between them. Germline V CDR1 and CDR2: SQVTM, ANQGSEA. This CDR3 is CSVGLQETQYF. The CDR3 region has the DNA TGCAGCGTGGGCCTACAAGAGACCCAGTACTTC.

This clonotype was recorded a few times. V is TRBV30 and J is TRBJ2-5; 12 bases are shared with TRBD2. Germline V CDR1 and CDR2: GTSNPN, SVGIG (reference sequence). Trimming removed 2 bases from V and 5 bases from J; junction bases left unmatched: 3. This CDR3 has 14 residues. The CDR3, as DNA: TGTGCCTGGAGTATAACTAGCGGGGGGGAGACCCAGTACTTC. Translated, it gives CAWSITSGGETQYF.

The rearrangement uses TRBV4-2 and TRBJ2-1; TRBD2 agrees at 10 bases. Germline V lookup: CDR1 LGHNA, CDR2 YNFKEQ. The V segment lost 1 base and the J segment 4 bases; nucleotides outside the gene matches: 7. The CDR3 length is 17 residues. The CDR3 bases are TGTGCCAGCAGCCAAGGTCCAGCGGGAGGGGGGTACAATGAGCAGTTCTTC. Encoded protein: CASSQGPAGGGYNEQFF.

This clonotype was detected only once. The chain links TRBV5-1 to TRBJ2-1; possibly TRBD2 for D (7 bases). Trimming removed 4 bases from V and 6 bases from J, with 17 bases in between. The CDR3 contains 15 residues. Germline V gene sequence: CDR1 SGHRS, CDR2 YFSETQ. In DNA form, the CDR3 reads TGCGCCAGCAGCCCCCTAGGGGGGGGAGGCAATGAGCAGTTCTTC. Its protein product is CASSPLGGGGNEQFF.

This clonotype came up a few times. CDR3 coding DNA: TGTGCCAGCAGCTTAGTTTCCCAGTTACCTGGCTACACCTTC. Protein: CASSLVSQLPGYTF. The chain has TRBV7-2 and TRBJ1-2; D gene ambiguous. The CDR3 contains 14 residues. Deletions cut 1 base from V and 7 bases from J, with 13 bases between. Germline CDR1 is SGHTA and CDR2 is FQGNSA.

The CDR3 sequence: CSARESRQGTTGELFF. The CDR3 region has the DNA TGCAGTGCTAGAGAGTCACGACAGGGGACAACCGGGGAGCTGTTTTTT. The J gene is TRBJ2-2, the V gene TRBV20-1; 8 bases are a match to TRBD1. This CDR3 region has 16 residues. Germline V lookup: CDR1 DFQATT, CDR2 SNEGSKA (reference sequence). V shed 0 bases, J shed 5 bases, and the junction held 8 bases outside the gene matches.

The DNA of the CDR3 is TGTGCCAGCAGTTATCCCCTGACAGGACGGGGCTATGGCTACACCTTC. It yields the protein CASSYPLTGRGYGYTF. This chain uses TRBV6-5 with TRBJ1-2, with a tentative D call TRBD1 (6 bases). Germline V lookup: CDR1 MNHEY, CDR2 SVGAGI. The V gene lost 3 bases and the J gene lost 4 bases, with 18 bases spanning the gap. The CDR3 runs to 16 residues.

CDR3 in DNA: TGTGCCAGCTCACCAGTGAGGGGCTCATTGGGGGAGCAGTACTTC. Its translation: CASSPVRGSLGEQYF. V usage is TRBV18 and J usage is TRBJ2-7; the D gene could be TRBD1 or TRBD2 (5 bases each). Germline CDR1 is KGHSH and CDR2 is LQKENI. The CDR3 runs to 15 residues. Trimming stripped 2 bases from V and 7 bases from J, with 18 bases between.

This sequence joins TRBV5-1 and TRBJ1-2; D unclear. CDR3 length equals 15 residues. V was clipped by 0 bases and J by 4 bases, with 13 bases between them. The germline V gene encodes CDR1 SGHRS and CDR2 YFSETQ. CDR3: CASSLAASGIYGYTF. As DNA, the CDR3 is TGCGCCAGCAGCTTGGCCGCGTCAGGAATCTATGGCTACACCTTC.